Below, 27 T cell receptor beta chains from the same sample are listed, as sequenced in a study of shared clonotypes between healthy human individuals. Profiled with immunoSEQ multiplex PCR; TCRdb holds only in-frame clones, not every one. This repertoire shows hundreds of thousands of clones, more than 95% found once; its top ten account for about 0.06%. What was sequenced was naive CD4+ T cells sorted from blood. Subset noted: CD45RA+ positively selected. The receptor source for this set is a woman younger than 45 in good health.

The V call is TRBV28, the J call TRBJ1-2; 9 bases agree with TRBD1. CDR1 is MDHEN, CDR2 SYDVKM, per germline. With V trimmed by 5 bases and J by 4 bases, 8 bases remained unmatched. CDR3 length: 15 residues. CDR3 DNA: TGTGCCAGCAGTACTCTAGGACAGGGGTTCTATGGCTACACCTTC. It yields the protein CASSTLGQGFYGYTF.

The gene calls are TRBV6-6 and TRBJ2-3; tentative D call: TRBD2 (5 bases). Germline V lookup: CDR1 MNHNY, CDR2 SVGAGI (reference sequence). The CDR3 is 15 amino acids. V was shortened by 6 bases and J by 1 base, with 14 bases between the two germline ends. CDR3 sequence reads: CASSRASIGTDTQYF. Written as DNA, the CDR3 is TGTGCCAGCAGCCGCGCTAGCATTGGCACAGATACGCAGTATTTT.

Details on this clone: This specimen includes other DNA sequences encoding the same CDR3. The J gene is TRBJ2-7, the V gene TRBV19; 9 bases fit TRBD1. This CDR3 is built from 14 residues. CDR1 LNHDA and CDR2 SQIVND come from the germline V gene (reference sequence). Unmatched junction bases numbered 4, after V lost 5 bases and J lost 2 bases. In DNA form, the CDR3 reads TGTGCCAGTAGTCCTCGACAGGGGGCCTACGAGCAGTACTTC. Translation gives CASSPRQGAYEQYF.

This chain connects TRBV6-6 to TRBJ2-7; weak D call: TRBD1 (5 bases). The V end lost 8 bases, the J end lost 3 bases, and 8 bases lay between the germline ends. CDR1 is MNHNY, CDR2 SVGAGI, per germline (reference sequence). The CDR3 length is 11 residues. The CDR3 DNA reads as TGTGCCAGCGGACAAAACTACGAGCAGTACTTC. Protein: CASGQNYEQYF.

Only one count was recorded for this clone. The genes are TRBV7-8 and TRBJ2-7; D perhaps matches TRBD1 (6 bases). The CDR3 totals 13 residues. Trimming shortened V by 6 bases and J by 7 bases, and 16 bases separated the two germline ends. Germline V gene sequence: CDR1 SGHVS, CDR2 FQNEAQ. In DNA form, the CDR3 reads TGTGCCAGCAGACCCAGGGGAGAAGGAGAGCAGTACTTC. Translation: CASRPRGEGEQYF.

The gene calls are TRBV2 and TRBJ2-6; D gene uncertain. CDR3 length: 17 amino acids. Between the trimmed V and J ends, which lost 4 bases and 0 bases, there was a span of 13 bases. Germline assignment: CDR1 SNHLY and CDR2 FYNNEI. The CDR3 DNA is TGTGCCAGCAGTGGAGAGATAGCAAGCTCTGGGGCCAACGTCCTGACTTTC. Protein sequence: CASSGEIASSGANVLTF. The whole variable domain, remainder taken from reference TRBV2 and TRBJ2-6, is EPEVTQTPSHQVTQMGQEVILRCVPISNHLYFYWYRQILGQKVEFLVSFYNNEISEKSEIFDDQFSVERPDGSNFTLKIRSTKLEDSAMYFCASSGEIASSGANVLTFGAGSRLTVL.

CDR3 DNA: TGTGCCAGCAGCGAGTGGGGGGTCAGCAATCAGCCCCAGCATTTT. It specifies CASSEWGVSNQPQHF. This chain joins TRBV7-9 and TRBJ1-5, with D possibly matching TRBD1 (5 bases). The germline gives CDR1 SEHNR, CDR2 FQNEAQ (reference sequence). The CDR3 loop spans 15 amino acids. Trimming cost V 5 bases and J 1 base, with 12 bases left between them.

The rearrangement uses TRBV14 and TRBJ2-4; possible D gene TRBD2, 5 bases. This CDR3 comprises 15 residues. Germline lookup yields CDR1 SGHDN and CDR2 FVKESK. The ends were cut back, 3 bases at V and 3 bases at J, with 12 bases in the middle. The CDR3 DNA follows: TGTGCCAGCAGCCATTTGGGAGATGGCAAAAACATTCAGTACTTC. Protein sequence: CASSHLGDGKNIQYF.

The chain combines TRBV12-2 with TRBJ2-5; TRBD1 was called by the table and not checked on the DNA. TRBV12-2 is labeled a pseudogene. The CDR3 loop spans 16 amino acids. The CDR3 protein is CASRLVFGQGVETQYF. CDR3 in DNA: TGTGCAAGTCGCTTAGTATTTGGACAGGGGGTTGAGACCCAGTACTTC.

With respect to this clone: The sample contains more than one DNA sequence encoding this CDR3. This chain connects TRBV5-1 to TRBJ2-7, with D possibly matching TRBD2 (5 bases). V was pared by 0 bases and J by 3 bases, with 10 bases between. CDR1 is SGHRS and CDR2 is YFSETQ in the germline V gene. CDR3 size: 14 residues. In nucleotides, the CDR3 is TGCGCCAGCAGCTTGGTCCCCGGGGACTACGAGCAGTACTTC. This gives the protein CASSLVPGDYEQYF.

The CDR3 nucleotides are TGCGCCAGCAATGACGGGACAGGGTACGAGACCCAGTACTTC. This gives the protein CASNDGTGYETQYF. This sequence joins TRBV10-1 and TRBJ2-5, with TRBD1 identical over 9 bases. The germline gives CDR1 WNHNN, CDR2 SYGVQD (reference sequence). There are 14 residues in the CDR3. V lost 7 bases to trimming and J lost 5 bases; unmatched junction nucleotides: 8.

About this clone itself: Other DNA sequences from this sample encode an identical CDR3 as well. This chain's CDR3 is CASSLSYQETQYF. Here the CDR3 DNA reads TGTGCCAGCAGTTTATCCTACCAAGAGACCCAGTACTTC. This chain joins TRBV27 and TRBJ2-5; D is unclear. Deletions cut 0 bases from V and 0 bases from J, with 2 bases between. CDR1 is MNHEY, CDR2 SMNVEV, per germline (reference sequence). CDR3 length: 13 amino acids.

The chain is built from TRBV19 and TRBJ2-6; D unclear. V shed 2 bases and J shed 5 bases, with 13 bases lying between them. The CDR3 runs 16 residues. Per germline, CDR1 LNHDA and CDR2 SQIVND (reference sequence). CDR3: CASSIMVGWRANVLTF. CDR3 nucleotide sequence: TGTGCCAGTAGTATAATGGTTGGATGGAGGGCCAACGTCCTGACTTTC. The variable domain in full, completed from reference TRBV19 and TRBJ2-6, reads DGGITQSPKYLFRKEGQNVTLSCEQNLNHDAMYWYRQDPGQGLRLIYYSQIVNDFQKGDIAEGYSVSREKKESFPLTVTSAQKNPTAFYLCASSIMVGWRANVLTFGAGSRLTVL.

CDR3 amino acids: CASSPQGGHFEQYF. The CDR3 DNA reads as TGTGCCAGCAGTCCCCAAGGTGGGCATTTCGAGCAGTACTTC. This chain connects TRBV28 to TRBJ2-7, with D hard to call. Trimming left V 5 bases short and J 6 bases short, with 17 bases between. CDR3 length: 14 residues. The V gene's germline CDR1 is MDHEN and CDR2 SYDVKM.

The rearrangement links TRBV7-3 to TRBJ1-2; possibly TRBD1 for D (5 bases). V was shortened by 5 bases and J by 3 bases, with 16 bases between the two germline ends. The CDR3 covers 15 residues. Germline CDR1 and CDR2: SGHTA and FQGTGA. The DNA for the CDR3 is TGTGCCAGCAGCCCAACAGGTTTAGGGGACTATGGCTACACCTTC. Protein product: CASSPTGLGDYGYTF.

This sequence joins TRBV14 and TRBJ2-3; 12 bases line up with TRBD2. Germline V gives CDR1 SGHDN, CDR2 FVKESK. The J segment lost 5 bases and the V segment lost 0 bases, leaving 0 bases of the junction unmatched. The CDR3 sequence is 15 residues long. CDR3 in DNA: TGTGCCAGCAGCCAAGAGACTAGCGGGAGAGATACGCAGTATTTT. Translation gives CASSQETSGRDTQYF.

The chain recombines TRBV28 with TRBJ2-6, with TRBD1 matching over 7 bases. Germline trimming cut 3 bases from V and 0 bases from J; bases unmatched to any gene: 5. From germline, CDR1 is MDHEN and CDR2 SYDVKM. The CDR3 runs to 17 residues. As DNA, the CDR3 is TGTGCCAGCAGTTTTGAGGGGGCTTTCTCTGGGGCCAACGTCCTGACTTTC. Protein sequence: CASSFEGAFSGANVLTF.

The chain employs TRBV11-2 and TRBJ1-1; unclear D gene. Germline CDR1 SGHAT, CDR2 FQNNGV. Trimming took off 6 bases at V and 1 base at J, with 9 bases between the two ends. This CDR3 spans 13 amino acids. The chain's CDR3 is CASRELGNTEAFF. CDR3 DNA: TGTGCCAGCAGGGAGTTGGGGAACACTGAAGCTTTCTTT.

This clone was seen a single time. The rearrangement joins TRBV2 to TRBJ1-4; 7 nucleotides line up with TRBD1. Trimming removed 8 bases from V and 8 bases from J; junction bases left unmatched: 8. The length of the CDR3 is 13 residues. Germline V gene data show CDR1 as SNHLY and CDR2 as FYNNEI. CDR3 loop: CASLSTGVEKLFF. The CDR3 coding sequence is TGTGCCAGCCTGAGCACAGGGGTGGAAAAACTGTTTTTT.

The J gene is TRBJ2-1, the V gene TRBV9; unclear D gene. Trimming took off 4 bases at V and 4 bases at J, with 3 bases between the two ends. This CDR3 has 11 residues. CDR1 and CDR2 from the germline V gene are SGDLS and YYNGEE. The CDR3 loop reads CASSKYNEQFF. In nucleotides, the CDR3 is TGTGCCAGCAGCAAATACAATGAGCAGTTCTTC.

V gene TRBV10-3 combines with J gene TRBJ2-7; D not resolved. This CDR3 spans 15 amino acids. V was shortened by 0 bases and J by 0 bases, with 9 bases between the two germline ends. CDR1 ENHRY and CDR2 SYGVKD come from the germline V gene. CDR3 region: CAISESLTTSYEQYF. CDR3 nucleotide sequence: TGTGCCATCAGTGAGTCACTCACTACCTCCTACGAGCAGTACTTC.

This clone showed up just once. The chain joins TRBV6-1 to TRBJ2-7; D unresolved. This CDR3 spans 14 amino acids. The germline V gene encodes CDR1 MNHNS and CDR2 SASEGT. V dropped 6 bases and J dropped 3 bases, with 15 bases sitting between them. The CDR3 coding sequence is TGTGCCAGCAGGTTGAGTGTGGGTGGCTACGAGCAGTACTTC. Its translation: CASRLSVGGYEQYF.

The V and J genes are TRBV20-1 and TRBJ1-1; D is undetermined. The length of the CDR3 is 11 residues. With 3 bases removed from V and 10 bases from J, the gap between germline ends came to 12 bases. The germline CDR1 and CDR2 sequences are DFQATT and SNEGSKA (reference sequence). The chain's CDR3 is CSASPDVGAFF. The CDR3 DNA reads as TGCAGTGCTAGCCCAGACGTAGGAGCTTTCTTT.

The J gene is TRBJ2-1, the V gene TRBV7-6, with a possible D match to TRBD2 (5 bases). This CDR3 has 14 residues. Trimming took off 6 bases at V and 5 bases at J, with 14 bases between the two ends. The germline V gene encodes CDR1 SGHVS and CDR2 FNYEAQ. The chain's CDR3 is CASSPPRGNNEQFF. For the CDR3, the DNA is TGTGCCAGCAGTCCCCCTCGGGGTAACAATGAGCAGTTCTTC.

The CDR3 nucleotides read TGTGCCAGCAGTTTAATGGGATTCAATCAGCCCCAGCATTTT. Residues: CASSLMGFNQPQHF. The rearrangement joins TRBV28 to TRBJ1-5; D is unresolved. Germline CDR1 reads MDHEN; CDR2 reads SYDVKM. Trimming took 2 bases from V and 3 from J, leaving 8 bases between them. The CDR3 has 14 residues.

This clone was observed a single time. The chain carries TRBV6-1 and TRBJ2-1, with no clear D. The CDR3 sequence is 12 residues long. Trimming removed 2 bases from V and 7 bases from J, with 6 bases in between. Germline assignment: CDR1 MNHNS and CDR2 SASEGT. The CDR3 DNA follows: TGTGCCAGCAGTGAAATGATTAATGAGCAGTTCTTC. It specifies CASSEMINEQFF.

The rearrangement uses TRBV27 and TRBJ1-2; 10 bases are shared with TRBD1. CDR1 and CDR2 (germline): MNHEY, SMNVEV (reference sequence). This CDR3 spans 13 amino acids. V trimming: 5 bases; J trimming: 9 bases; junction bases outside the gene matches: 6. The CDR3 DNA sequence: TGTGCCAGCAGTGGGCCGGGACAGGGGAGCTACACCTTC. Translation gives CASSGPGQGSYTF.